This T cell receptor (beta chain) was captured by sequencing in a study of T cells after yellow fever vaccination. Study at large: A sort based on CD3, CD45RA, CCR7 and CD95 yielded the EM, EMRA, CM and Tscm memory subsets. Fractions low in cell number were prepared with SMART-Seq v4 Ultra Low Input. Study results and caveats: A faster peak, day 5 versus 15, was reached by the weaker secondary response. Clones from primary vaccination mostly reappeared after the booster (roughly 95% CD4, around 90% CD8).

The CDR3 spans 17 residues. The germline gives CDR1 LNHNV, CDR2 YYDKDF (reference sequence). Trimming took 1 base from V and 5 from J; bases not matched to a gene: 10. A few counts support this clonotype. TCRdb re-derived calls from the 5' RACE reads in MiXCR, one entry per CDR3 protein. The data show around 30,000 distinct CDR3 sequences, roughly 6% seen once. The TCR comes from a man aged 25-45 years who received the YFV17D yellow fever vaccine. The input for sequencing was PBMCs, either bulk or a sorted T-cell subset (CD4+, CD8+, memory, or dextramer-sorted; not recorded which), taken on the day of the yellow fever booster vaccination. The chain uses TRBV15 and TRBJ2-3, with 9 bases that match TRBD2. In nucleotides, the CDR3 is TGTGCCACCAGCAGAGGAAGGGCTGCGGGAGGGAGAGATACGCAGTATTTT. This gives the protein CATSRGRAAGGRDTQYF.